The T cell receptor beta chain described here comes from a study of blood T cells in healthy people across ages. Details on this clonotype: The junction departs from the called germline gene at one end, perhaps through a read error.

There are 15 residues in the CDR3. Germline CDR1 is SGHRS and CDR2 is YFSETQ. A sample-barcoded 5' primer and a J-beta primer mix were used in a second PCR of about 7 to 12 cycles. One entry per CDR3 protein, called by TCRdb with MiXCR from the 5' RACE reads. The sample contains over 700,000 distinct CDR3 sequences, roughly 53% of which appear only once. This sequence was found in a man older than 75 in good health. V is TRBV5-1 and J is TRBJ1-6, with TRBD1 matching over 7 bases. Source material: blood. The CDR3 nucleotides are TGCGCCAGCAACTTGGATGTCAGGGGGACTTCACCCCTCCACTTT. This sequence encodes CASNLDVRGTSPLHF.